These 24 T cell receptor beta chains were all obtained from the same sample, sequenced in a study of CD8 T cells in Susac syndrome. Random hexamers served to reverse transcribe roughly 0.5 to 1 ug RNA. TCRdb analysed the immunoSEQ multiplex PCR reads with MiXCR anew, one entry per CDR3 protein. This repertoire shows about 180,000 distinct CDR3 sequences, just under 95% found once; its top ten account for 0.099%. The sequenced sample was CD4+ T cells from PBMCs. The receptors here all came from a human donor with Susac syndrome.

This chain connects TRBV18 to TRBJ1-1; the D is unclear. Per germline, CDR1 KGHSH and CDR2 LQKENI. CDR3 length equals 12 residues. V was shortened by 6 bases and J by 1 base, with 6 bases between the two germline ends. The CDR3 loop reads CASSGANTEAFF. DNA of the CDR3: TGTGCCAGCTCGGGAGCGAACACTGAAGCTTTCTTT.

V and J are TRBV15 and TRBJ1-2; D uncertain. Germline V gives CDR1 LNHNV, CDR2 YYDKDF (reference sequence). Trimming cost V 0 bases and J 4 bases, with 9 bases left between them. This CDR3 spans 14 amino acids. The CDR3 coding sequence is TGTGCCACCAGCAGAGATCTAGGGCGCTATGGCTACACCTTC. Its translation: CATSRDLGRYGYTF.

This chain connects TRBV7-9 to TRBJ2-3, with D perhaps given as TRBD1 or TRBD2 (5 bases each). V gave up 5 bases and J gave up 0 bases, with 9 bases separating them. This CDR3 has 14 residues. CDR1 SEHNR and CDR2 FQNEAQ come from the germline V gene (reference sequence). The CDR3 DNA follows: TGTGCCAGCAGCGAACGGGACAGCACAGATACGCAGTATTTT. This gives the protein CASSERDSTDTQYF.

The chain joins TRBV24-1 to TRBJ2-2, with 12 bases matching TRBD2. The CDR3 consists of 19 residues. Germline assignment: CDR1 KGHDR and CDR2 SFDVKD. The V segment lost 2 bases and the J segment 0 bases; nucleotides outside the gene matches: 6. DNA of the CDR3: TGTGCCACCAGTGATTCGAGACTAGCGGGGGAGACGAACACCGGGGAGCTGTTTTTT. Its protein is CATSDSRLAGETNTGELFF.

V gene TRBV5-1 combines with J gene TRBJ2-7; 12 nucleotides match TRBD1. The junction had 3 bases not matched to a gene; V was cut back by 0 bases and J by 5 bases. This CDR3 has 15 residues. The germline gives CDR1 SGHRS, CDR2 YFSETQ. CDR3 nucleotide sequence: TGCGCCAGCAGCTTGGATGGGACAGGGGGCCACGAGCAGTACTTC. Its protein is CASSLDGTGGHEQYF.

The gene calls are TRBV6-2 or TRBV6-3 and TRBJ2-7; D is perhaps TRBD2 (5 bases). Trimming shortened V by 7 bases and J by 0 bases, and 16 bases separated the two germline ends. Germline loops: CDR1 MNHEY, CDR2 SVGEGT. There are 15 residues in the CDR3. This CDR3 is CASTGVSGSSYEQYF. The CDR3 bases are TGTGCCAGCACCGGGGTAAGCGGAAGCTCCTACGAGCAGTACTTC.

CDR3 sequence reads: CASSLQGAAQPQHF. CDR3 sequence (DNA): TGTGCCAGCAGCCTCCAGGGGGCTGCACAGCCCCAGCATTTT. The chain combines TRBV3-1 with TRBJ1-5, with 8 nucleotides matching TRBD1. V dropped 4 bases and J dropped 7; count of bases not matched to a gene: 6. Germline CDR1 reads LGHDT; CDR2 reads YNNKEL (reference sequence). The CDR3 contains 14 residues.

The rearrangement uses TRBV30 and TRBJ2-1; perhaps TRBD2 as D (5 bases). Trimming pared 4 bases from V and 9 bases from J, leaving 10 bases between. This CDR3 has 11 amino acids. Germline loops: CDR1 GTSNPN, CDR2 SVGIG (reference sequence). The CDR3 nucleotides are TGTGCCTGGACAGAGCGGACTGAGCAGTTCTTC. As protein: CAWTERTEQFF.

J is TRBJ2-7 and V is TRBV20-1; 9 bases align to TRBD1. The CDR3 has 13 residues. Trimming removed 3 bases from V and 6 bases from J; junction bases left unmatched: 6. Per the germline V gene, CDR1 is DFQATT and CDR2 is SNEGSKA (reference sequence). For the CDR3, the DNA is TGCAGTGCTAGGAAAGGGACAGGGAGCGAGCAGTACTTC. Its protein product is CSARKGTGSEQYF.

The V gene is TRBV20-1, the J gene TRBJ2-1; 8 bases map to TRBD2. V lost 0 bases, J lost 5 bases, and 6 bases stayed unmatched. The CDR3 consists of 15 residues. CDR1 DFQATT and CDR2 SNEGSKA come from the germline V gene (reference sequence). CDR3 DNA sequence: TGCAGTGCTAGAGATCCCAGCGGGAGAGACAATGAGCAGTTCTTC. This translates into CSARDPSGRDNEQFF.

The chain carries TRBV20-1 and TRBJ2-7; D not certain. From germline, CDR1 is DFQATT and CDR2 SNEGSKA (reference sequence). V was pared by 2 bases and J by 5 bases, with 10 bases between. The length of the CDR3 is 12 residues. CDR3 in DNA: TGCAGTGCTAGAAAAGACCCGCACGAGCAGTACTTC. This codes for CSARKDPHEQYF.

The chain recombines TRBV18 with TRBJ1-6; no firm D call. The CDR3 totals 13 residues. Germline loops: CDR1 KGHSH, CDR2 LQKENI. Trimming stripped 3 bases from V and 8 bases from J, with 8 bases between. CDR3 protein: CASSPTADSPLHF. CDR3 bases: TGTGCCAGCTCACCTACCGCAGATTCACCCCTCCACTTT. Full variable domain (missing parts from reference TRBV18 and TRBJ1-6): NAGVMQNPRHLVRRRGQEARLRCSPMKGHSHVYWYRQLPEEGLKFMVYLQKENIIDESGMPKERFSAEFPKEGPSILRIQQVVRGDSAAYFCASSPTADSPLHFGNGTRLTVT.

V is TRBV20-1 and J is TRBJ1-6; tentatively, D is TRBD1 (6 bases). V lost 1 base, J lost 4 bases, and 11 bases lay in between. The CDR3 loop spans 15 amino acids. Germline values: CDR1 DFQATT, CDR2 SNEGSKA (reference sequence). CDR3 DNA: TGCAGTGCTAGAGCAGGGGAATCTTATAATTCACCCCTCCACTTT. As protein: CSARAGESYNSPLHF.

The CDR3 reads CASSQMGQGIGEQFF. CDR3 bases: TGTGCCAGCAGCCAAATGGGACAGGGGATAGGTGAGCAGTTCTTC. The chain uses TRBV14 and TRBJ2-1, with 10 bases fitting TRBD1. Germline-derived CDR1 and CDR2 are SGHDN and FVKESK. The CDR3 loop spans 15 amino acids. J gave up 9 bases and V 2 bases, and 7 bases lay outside the gene matches.

This sequence joins TRBV7-9 and TRBJ2-7; TRBD2 matches at 9 bases. Germline V gene sequence: CDR1 SEHNR, CDR2 FQNEAQ (reference sequence). The length of the CDR3 is 15 residues. Losses at the gene ends were 5 bases for V and 5 bases for J; bases not matched to a gene: 10. CDR3 sequence: CASSPPGLAGNEQYF. Written as DNA, the CDR3 is TGTGCCAGCAGCCCCCCGGGGCTAGCGGGGAACGAGCAGTACTTC. Based on the CDR3 plus reference TRBV7-9 and TRBJ2-7, the full variable domain is DTGVSQNPRHKITKRGQNVTFRCDPISEHNRLYWYRQTLGQGPEFLTYFQNEAQLEKSRLLSDRFSAERPKGSFSTLEIQRTEQGDSAMYLCASSPPGLAGNEQYFGPGTRLTVT.

The CDR3 region has the DNA TGTGCCAGCGCCCTTGGTATGAACACTGAAGCTTTCTTT. Its protein is CASALGMNTEAFF. This chain connects TRBV7-3 to TRBJ1-1; D not resolved. The CDR3 has 13 residues. The germline V gene has CDR1 SGHTA and CDR2 FQGTGA. The V and J ends lost 8 bases and 0 bases respectively, with 10 bases between them. The full variable domain, in which reference TRBV7-3 and TRBJ1-1 provide the parts outside the CDR3, is GAGVSQTPSNKVTEKGKYVELRCDPISGHTALYWYRQSLGQGPEFLIYFQGTGAADDSGLPNDRFFAVRPEGSVSTLKIQRTERGDSAVYLCASALGMNTEAFFGQGTRLTVV.

The genes are TRBV20-1 and TRBJ2-7; D uncertain. The germline CDR1 and CDR2 sequences are DFQATT and SNEGSKA (reference sequence). The CDR3 runs to 13 residues. The V and J ends lost 0 bases and 3 bases respectively, with 9 bases between them. CDR3 loop: CSARDGINYEQYF. DNA of the CDR3: TGCAGTGCTAGAGATGGTATTAACTACGAGCAGTACTTC.

The rearrangement uses TRBV28 and TRBJ1-5, with D hard to call. The germline V gene has CDR1 MDHEN and CDR2 SYDVKM. The CDR3 runs to 16 residues. V lost 4 bases to trimming and J lost 1 base, with 14 bases between them. The CDR3 spells CASSSRRRGSNQPQHF. CDR3 nucleotide sequence: TGTGCCAGCAGTTCCCGACGGAGAGGGAGCAATCAGCCCCAGCATTTT.

Only one count was recorded for this clonotype. This rearrangement joins TRBV28 to TRBJ1-1; D call uncertain. Trimming took 1 base from V and 8 from J, leaving 8 bases between them. This CDR3 is built from 12 residues. Germline V gene sequence: CDR1 MDHEN, CDR2 SYDVKM. In nucleotides, the CDR3 is TGTGCCAGCAGTTTATCAGGTGGGGAAGCTTTCTTT. This encodes CASSLSGGEAFF.

This chain connects TRBV28 to TRBJ1-2, with 7 bases that match TRBD1. Germline CDR1 reads MDHEN; CDR2 reads SYDVKM. The CDR3 runs 16 residues. V was clipped by 4 bases and J by 7 bases; unmatched bases: 15. The CDR3 nucleotides are TGTGCCAGCAGTTCCACCCAACCCGGGACAGTTGGTGGCTACACCTTC. It translates to CASSSTQPGTVGGYTF.

The chain has TRBV11-2 and TRBJ2-2; D is uncertain. Trimming stripped 5 bases from V and 0 bases from J, with 7 bases between. The CDR3 is 14 amino acids. Germline values: CDR1 SGHAT, CDR2 FQNNGV. The CDR3 loop is CASSRATNTGELFF. As DNA, the CDR3 is TGTGCCAGCAGCAGGGCTACGAACACCGGGGAGCTGTTTTTT.

This clonotype was detected only once. The rearrangement links TRBV23-1 to TRBJ2-5; D gene unclear. TRBV23-1 is given ORF status, its function remaining uncertain. The germline V and J ends were trimmed by 6 bases and 3 bases, with 14 bases remaining between them. This CDR3 contains 14 residues. The CDR3 is CASSRHTWEETQYF. The CDR3 nucleotides are TGCGCCAGCAGCCGACACACGTGGGAAGAGACCCAGTACTTC.

The chain combines TRBV3-1 with TRBJ2-7, with 10 nucleotides matching TRBD2. Trimming at V came to 4 bases and at J to 5 bases, leaving 5 bases not matched to a gene. Germline-derived CDR1 and CDR2 are LGHDT and YNNKEL (reference sequence). This CDR3 contains 14 residues. The CDR3 DNA is TGTGCCAGCAGCCCGGGACTAGCGTCAGACGAGCAGTACTTC. It is translated as CASSPGLASDEQYF.

In DNA form, the CDR3 reads TGTGCCAGCAGCGCGGCAGGGACAGGTTATGGCTACACCTTC. This encodes CASSAAGTGYGYTF. The chain has TRBV9 and TRBJ1-2; 8 bases align to TRBD1. After removal of 3 bases from V and 5 bases from J, the junction contained 6 bases not matched to a gene. Germline lookup yields CDR1 SGDLS and CDR2 YYNGEE. The CDR3 length is 14 residues.